This is a list of T cell receptor beta chains from one sample in a study of identical twins. TCRdb re-analysed the 5' RACE reads in MiXCR, keeping a single row per CDR3 protein. The sample has over 500,000 distinct CDR3 sequences, less than 25% seen once. These data also formed part of another study, on T cells expressing NK-cell markers.

Sequences were obtained from CD4+ T cells sorted from blood. These TCRs come from a woman aged 18-29 years in good health. Both conserved end residues are part of each CDR3. D genes are given only for firm matches. For some rows the clone size is stated as once, few or many, or as a class when expanded; others skip it.

j_call | clone_size | d_call | v_call | cdr3_length | cdr3_nt | cdr3_aa
TRBJ1-1 | few | . | TRBV5-1 | 15 | TGCGCCAGCAGAGCGGGAATCAGGGCGAACACTGAAGCTTTCTTT | CASRAGIRANTEAFF
TRBJ1-5 | few | . | TRBV15 | 12 | TGTGCCACCAGCAGGTTCAATCAGCCCCAGCATTTT | CATSRFNQPQHF
TRBJ1-1 | . | . | TRBV20-1 | 13 | TGCAGTGCTAGAGGGGCGGGCAACACTGAAGCTTTCTTT | CSARGAGNTEAFF
TRBJ1-2 | . | . | TRBV6-1 | 13 | TGTGCCAGCAGACCGGACACGGGCCGCGTCCCCACCTTC | CASRPDTGRVPTF
TRBJ2-1 | . | TRBD2 | TRBV6-2/TRBV6-3 | 15 | TGTGCCAGCAGTTCCCGGACTAGCTTTTACAATGAGCAGTTCTTC | CASSSRTSFYNEQFF
TRBJ2-3 | . | TRBD2 | TRBV20-1 | 16 | TGCAGTGCTAGATGGGGTAGCGGGGGTCTAAAAGATACGCAGTATTTT | CSARWGSGGLKDTQYF
TRBJ2-6 | once | . | TRBV9 | 16 | TGTGCCAGCAGCGTCCGGGGCGAAAGTGGGGCCAACGTCCTGACTTTC | CASSVRGESGANVLTF
TRBJ2-7 | few | . | TRBV5-6 | 13 | TGTGCCAGCAGCTTGGTTGACGGTGACGAGCAGTACTTC | CASSLVDGDEQYF
TRBJ2-2 | . | . | TRBV5-1 | 16 | TGCGCCAGCAGCTTCAAGATGGGAGCGAACACCGGGGAGCTGTTTTTT | CASSFKMGANTGELFF
TRBJ2-4 | . | . | TRBV30 | 14 | TGTGCCTGGGGGAGGAGGAGCGTCAAAAACATTCAGTACTTC | CAWGRRSVKNIQYF
TRBJ1-2 | few | . | TRBV5-1 | 15 | TGCGCCAGCAGCTTGGGGCTGGGCCCTAACTATGGCTACACCTTC | CASSLGLGPNYGYTF
TRBJ2-1 | few | . | TRBV5-1 | 16 | TGCGCCAGCAGCTATTTGGGTACGGGACCCTACAATGAGCAGTTCTTC | CASSYLGTGPYNEQFF
TRBJ2-7 | few | TRBD2 | TRBV19 | 16 | TGTGCCAGTAGGCCTCCGGGACTAGCGGGGCACTACGAGCAGTACTTC | CASRPPGLAGHYEQYF
TRBJ2-1 | . | TRBD2 | TRBV7-9 | 15 | TGTGCCAGCAGCTTAGCACTAGCGGGAGGGCCTGAGCAGTTCTTC | CASSLALAGGPEQFF
TRBJ2-1 | . | TRBD2 | TRBV10-2 | 14 | TGCGCCAGCAGTTTAGCGGGGGGGGAGCTTGAGCAGTTCTTC | CASSLAGGELEQFF
TRBJ2-5 | few | TRBD1 | TRBV29-1 | 12 | TGCAGCACCCTACAGGGGAAAGAGACCCAGTACTTC | CSTLQGKETQYF
TRBJ1-6 | few | . | TRBV5-1 | 14 | TGCGCCAGCAGCCACTGGACGGCAAATTCACCCCTCCACTTT | CASSHWTANSPLHF
TRBJ2-7 | . | . | TRBV9 | 13 | TGTGCCAGCAGCGTCAGTGGGGGGCGCGAGCAGTACTTC | CASSVSGGREQYF
TRBJ2-1 | . | . | TRBV30 | 15 | TGTGCCTGGAGTGTGGTGAGGCCGTCCTACAATGAGCAGTTCTTC | CAWSVVRPSYNEQFF
TRBJ1-2 | few | . | TRBV6-5 | 12 | TGTGCCAGCAGTGGGTCAGCAGGGGGCTACACCTTC | CASSGSAGGYTF
TRBJ2-5 | few | TRBD2 | TRBV20-1 | 15 | TGCAGTGCTAGTTCGGTCGCGGGGGAGCAAGAGACCCAGTACTTC | CSASSVAGEQETQYF
TRBJ2-7 | . | . | TRBV20-1 | 14 | TGCAGTGCTAGGAGGGACAACCCCCCTAGGGAGCAGTACTTC | CSARRDNPPREQYF
TRBJ1-2 | few | . | TRBV3-1 | 14 | TGTGCCAGCAGCCAAGAGGGTGCTGGCTATGGCTACACCTTC | CASSQEGAGYGYTF
TRBJ1-2 | . | . | TRBV15 | 14 | TGTGCCACCAGCAGAGATCAGGGTAGCTATGGCTACACCTTC | CATSRDQGSYGYTF
TRBJ1-5 | few | . | TRBV7-2 | 12 | TGTGCCAGCAGCTTAGATGCGGGACCCCTCCTCTTT | CASSLDAGPLLF
TRBJ2-7 | few | . | TRBV5-1 | 14 | TGCGCCAGCAGCTTGGTTGCCGGAAACTACGAGCAGTACTTC | CASSLVAGNYEQYF
TRBJ2-1 | few | . | TRBV7-2 | 12 | TGTGCCAGCAGGCCCGCGGGCAATGAGCAGTTCTTC | CASRPAGNEQFF
TRBJ1-2 | . | . | TRBV9 | 13 | TGTGCCAGCAGCGTAGACAGGGTCTATGGCTACACCTTC | CASSVDRVYGYTF
TRBJ2-5 | . | TRBD2 | TRBV5-1 | 18 | TGCGCCAGCAGCCCAAGGAGGTCTAGCGGGGATAGACAAGAGACCCAGTACTTC | CASSPRRSSGDRQETQYF
TRBJ1-6 | few | . | TRBV6-5 | 14 | TGTGCCAGCAGTTACAGGGGTGATAATTCACCCCTCCACTTT | CASSYRGDNSPLHF
TRBJ2-3 | few | TRBD2 | TRBV20-1 | 15 | TGCAGTGCTAGTTTTGGCGGGAGGGGCACAGATACGCAGTATTTT | CSASFGGRGTDTQYF
TRBJ2-1 | few | . | TRBV3-1 | 14 | TGTGCCAGCAGCCTTAAAATGGGCTACAATGAGCAGTTCTTC | CASSLKMGYNEQFF
TRBJ1-2 | few | . | TRBV6-2/TRBV6-3 | 14 | TGTGCCACCCTCCGGGACGGATTTAACTATGGCTACACCTTC | CATLRDGFNYGYTF
TRBJ2-3 | . | . | TRBV6-2/TRBV6-3 | 14 | TGTGCCAGCGAGAGGTGGGAGGCATCGGATACGCAGTATTTT | CASERWEASDTQYF
TRBJ1-1 | few | . | TRBV6-6 | 13 | TGTGCCAGCAGTTACTCGGGCCGGACTGAAGCTTTCTTT | CASSYSGRTEAFF
TRBJ2-7 | few | . | TRBV7-2 | 16 | TGTGCCAGCAGGACAGGGTCAGGTAGCGGCTTATACGAGCAGTACTTC | CASRTGSGSGLYEQYF
TRBJ1-2 | . | TRBD1 | TRBV7-2 | 14 | TGTGCCAGCACCATGACAGGGGCAAACTATGGCTACACCTTC | CASTMTGANYGYTF
TRBJ2-7 | . | . | TRBV20-1 | 14 | TGCAGTGCTAGTCTGGACGGAGGAGTCTACGAGCAGTACTTC | CSASLDGGVYEQYF
TRBJ2-7 | . | . | TRBV3-1 | 16 | TGTGCCAGCAGCGCAGGGAATACCCCAATTCTGGACGAGCAGTACTTC | CASSAGNTPILDEQYF
TRBJ2-5 | . | . | TRBV6-1 | 15 | TGTGCCAGCAGTACCCCGGGCCAGGCCCAAGAGACCCAGTACTTC | CASSTPGQAQETQYF
TRBJ2-7 | . | . | TRBV2 | 14 | TGTGCCAGCAGCGCCGGACCCAAACTCTACGAGCAGTACTTC | CASSAGPKLYEQYF
TRBJ2-5 | few | . | TRBV18 | 14 | TGTGCCAGCTCACGCACGGGTGACATGAAGACCCAGTACTTC | CASSRTGDMKTQYF
TRBJ1-1 | few | . | TRBV20-1 | 14 | TGCAGTGCTAGAAGGGCCCAGATGAACACTGAAGCTTTCTTT | CSARRAQMNTEAFF
TRBJ1-1 | few | . | TRBV5-1 | 15 | TGCGCCAGCAGCCTCTGGGGAGGGCGCAACACTGAAGCTTTCTTT | CASSLWGGRNTEAFF
TRBJ2-1 | few | . | TRBV7-2 | 16 | TGTGCCAGCAGCTTCAAAGCGGAAAGCTCCTACAATGAGCAGTTCTTC | CASSFKAESSYNEQFF
TRBJ2-3 | . | . | TRBV5-1 | 16 | TGCGCCAGCAGCTTTCCTAGCGTCCCTAGCACAGATACGCAGTATTTT | CASSFPSVPSTDTQYF
TRBJ1-2 | . | TRBD1 | TRBV7-9 | 15 | TGTGCCAGCAGCTTAGTCAGGGGGATTAACTATGGCTACACCTTC | CASSLVRGINYGYTF
TRBJ1-5 | . | . | TRBV2 | 14 | TGTGCCAGCACGAGGAAACAGGAAGGTCAGCCCCAGCATTTT | CASTRKQEGQPQHF
TRBJ2-1 | . | TRBD1 | TRBV10-3 | 15 | TGTGCCATCAGTGAATCCGGGACAGGGAACAATGAGCAGTTCTTC | CAISESGTGNNEQFF
TRBJ2-5 | . | . | TRBV6-5 | 15 | TGTGCCAGCAGTTACTCTCGCGGGGATGGGGAGACCCAGTACTTC | CASSYSRGDGETQYF
TRBJ2-1 | few | . | TRBV7-2 | 13 | TGTGCCAGCAGCCTTGGGACTTCTCCCAGACCGTTCTTC | CASSLGTSPRPFF
TRBJ2-1 | . | TRBD2 | TRBV20-1 | 18 | TGCAGTGCAACCTCGGGACTAGCGGGAGGATCGTCCTACAATGAGCAGTTCTTC | CSATSGLAGGSSYNEQFF
TRBJ2-7 | few | . | TRBV7-3 | 16 | TGTGCCAGCAGCTTAACGTTTTCGGGGCACACCTACGAGCAGTACTTC | CASSLTFSGHTYEQYF
TRBJ1-1 | few | . | TRBV27 | 11 | TGTGCCAGCACCTGGGGCACTGAAGCTTTCTTT | CASTWGTEAFF
TRBJ2-2 | . | . | TRBV28 | 17 | TGTGCCAGCAGTACTCCAGGGGCGGGCTCGAACACCGGGGAGCTGTTTTTT | CASSTPGAGSNTGELFF
TRBJ2-1 | . | . | TRBV12-3/TRBV12-4 | 13 | TGTGCCAGCACCCGGCTAGTCATCAATGAGCAGTTCTTC | CASTRLVINEQFF
TRBJ1-1 | few | . | TRBV3-1 | 12 | TGTGCCAGCAGCCAATCCGGGACTGAAGCTTTCTTT | CASSQSGTEAFF